This passage covers 25 T cell receptor beta chains from one sample sequenced in a study of T-cell memory formation after mild COVID-19. TCRdb re-called the 5' RACE reads with MiXCR, one entry per CDR3 protein. The sample has about 400,000 distinct CDR3 sequences; about an eighth are singletons. Sequences were obtained from PBMCs or a T cell subset sorted from them (not recorded which). Receptors were obtained from a man younger than 30 who had mild COVID-19 (a few samples of this study predate the infection). Cell type and time point are not known.

This clonotype has just a few counts. J is TRBJ2-5 and V is TRBV6-5, with D perhaps TRBD2 (6 bases). The V end lost 4 bases, the J end lost 2 bases, and 11 bases lay between the germline ends. This CDR3 has 14 residues. In germline, CDR1 is MNHEY, CDR2 SVGAGI. The CDR3 DNA follows: TGTGCCAGCAGTTTGTCGGGAGAGCAAGAGACCCAGTACTTC. It yields the protein CASSLSGEQETQYF.

The chain carries TRBV28 and TRBJ2-3; 9 bases are a match to TRBD1. CDR1 MDHEN and CDR2 SYDVKM come from the germline V gene. V was clipped by 6 bases and J by 5 bases; unmatched bases: 6. The CDR3 runs to 14 residues. CDR3 protein: CASRRDRGRDTQYF. In DNA form, the CDR3 reads TGTGCCAGCAGACGAGACAGGGGGAGAGATACGCAGTATTTT.

This clonotype turned up a few times. The J gene is TRBJ1-2, the V gene TRBV12-3 or TRBV12-4; the D is unclear. Trimming cost V 5 bases and J 7 bases, with 5 bases left between them. This CDR3 comprises 10 residues. This chain's CDR3 is CASSPLGYTF. The CDR3 region has the DNA TGTGCCAGCAGTCCCCTTGGCTACACCTTC.

This clonotype was seen only a few times. The rearrangement links TRBV28 to TRBJ2-7; 10 bases are a match to TRBD1. There are 16 residues in the CDR3. The germline V gene has CDR1 MDHEN and CDR2 SYDVKM. V dropped 4 bases and J dropped 4; count of bases not matched to a gene: 10. CDR3 sequence reads: CASSSPVGQGLYEQYF. DNA of the CDR3: TGTGCCAGCAGTTCGCCAGTGGGACAGGGGTTGTACGAGCAGTACTTC.

The V and J genes are TRBV7-4 and TRBJ2-7; TRBD1 matches 9 bases. Germline trimming cut 4 bases from V and 4 bases from J; bases unmatched to any gene: 2. Per the germline V gene, CDR1 is SGHVT and CDR2 is SQSDAQ. The CDR3 runs 13 residues. CDR3 nucleotides: TGTGCCAGCAGCTGGGGACAGGGATACGAGCAGTACGTC. Protein sequence: CASSWGQGYEQYV.

The table lists this clonotype with a few counts. This CDR3 reads CSVRTRTLAKNIQYF. The CDR3 bases are TGCAGCGTTCGAACCAGGACTTTAGCCAAAAACATTCAGTACTTC. The J gene is TRBJ2-4, the V gene TRBV29-1; TRBD2 is a possible D gene (5 bases). CDR1 and CDR2 from the germline V gene are SQVTM and ANQGSEA. The V and J ends lost 5 bases and 0 bases respectively, with 14 bases between them. CDR3 size: 15 residues.

The gene calls are TRBV6-6 and TRBJ2-4, with D possibly TRBD1 on 6 matching bases. The CDR3 is made up of 13 amino acids. Germline-derived CDR1 and CDR2 are MNHNY and SVGAGI (reference sequence). Trimming left V 6 bases short and J 9 bases short, with 15 bases between. CDR3 sequence: CASSPTGLGIQYF. The CDR3 DNA reads TGTGCCAGCAGCCCGACAGGTTTGGGCATTCAGTACTTC.

This clonotype was seen repeatedly, ten times or more. The chain recombines TRBV18 with TRBJ2-2; a possible D gene is TRBD1 (6 bases). V lost 2 bases to trimming and J lost 2 bases, with 12 bases between them. CDR1 and CDR2 from the germline V gene are KGHSH and LQKENI. The CDR3 sequence is 16 residues long. DNA of the CDR3: TGTGCCAGCTCACCAATCAGGGGTCAAAACACCGGGGAGCTGTTTTTT. It codes for CASSPIRGQNTGELFF.

CDR3 loop: CASSQARQNEKLFF. The CDR3, as DNA: TGCGCCAGCAGCCAGGCTAGACAGAATGAAAAACTGTTTTTT. The chain uses TRBV5-1 and TRBJ1-4; TRBD1 is a possible D gene (5 bases). Germline CDR1 reads SGHRS; CDR2 reads YFSETQ. This CDR3 is 14 amino acids long. Trimming took 4 bases from V and 5 from J, leaving 12 bases between them.

This clonotype was picked up many times. The genes are TRBV5-1 and TRBJ2-3; weak D call: TRBD1 (6 bases). Trimming removed 3 bases at V and 3 bases at J, with 14 bases between. This CDR3 spans 15 amino acids. The germline CDR1 and CDR2 sequences are SGHRS and YFSETQ. This CDR3 is CASSSQGHRTDTQYF. In nucleotides, the CDR3 is TGCGCCAGCAGCTCGCAGGGGCATCGGACAGATACGCAGTATTTT.

The chain is built from TRBV14 and TRBJ1-5, with 8 bases matching TRBD1. Germline lookup yields CDR1 SGHDN and CDR2 FVKESK. The CDR3 covers 14 residues. Trimming at V came to 2 bases and at J to 4 bases, leaving 1 base not matched to a gene. CDR3 nucleotide sequence: TGTGCCAGCAGCCAACAGGGGGCTAATCAGCCCCAGCATTTT. This gives the protein CASSQQGANQPQHF.

V usage is TRBV12-3 or TRBV12-4 and J usage is TRBJ2-7, with 9 bases identical to TRBD1. The CDR3 length is 14 residues. J was trimmed by 2 bases and V by 5 bases; bases with no gene match: 4. The CDR3: CASSPGTGTYEQYF. For the CDR3, the DNA is TGTGCCAGCAGTCCCGGGACAGGGACCTACGAGCAGTACTTC.

V usage is TRBV6-5 and J usage is TRBJ2-3; TRBD2 agrees at 7 bases. The CDR3 covers 13 residues. CDR1 is MNHEY, CDR2 SVGAGI, per germline. Trimming at V came to 9 bases and at J to 4 bases, leaving 7 bases not matched to a gene. In DNA, the CDR3 is TGTGCCAGTAGTGGGGGGGGTGCAGATACGCAGTATTTT. It is translated as CASSGGGADTQYF.

J is TRBJ2-3 and V is TRBV7-2; no reliable D call. The CDR3 is made up of 12 amino acids. V gave up 2 bases and J gave up 5 bases, with 5 bases separating them. The germline V gene encodes CDR1 SGHTA and CDR2 FQGNSA. The CDR3, as DNA: TGTGCCAGCAGCTTATATGTAGATACGCAGTATTTT. This translates into CASSLYVDTQYF.

The sample holds many counts of this clonotype. This chain connects TRBV7-2 to TRBJ2-3; 7 nucleotides align to TRBD1. Germline CDR1 and CDR2: SGHTA and FQGNSA. The J segment lost 0 bases and the V segment lost 5 bases, leaving 11 bases of the junction unmatched. This CDR3 is built from 17 residues. The CDR3 loop reads CASSPDRGGFSTDTQYF. Written as DNA, the CDR3 is TGTGCCAGCAGCCCCGACAGAGGGGGCTTCAGCACAGATACGCAGTATTTT. The entire variable domain, with the rest obtained from reference TRBV7-2 and TRBJ2-3, is as follows: GAGVSQSPSNKVTEKGKDVELRCDPISGHTALYWYRQSLGQGLEFLIYFQGNSAPDKSGLPSDRFSAERTGGSVSTLTIQRTQQEDSAVYLCASSPDRGGFSTDTQYFGPGTRLTVL.

The chain couples TRBV7-9 to TRBJ1-1; tentatively, D is TRBD1 (5 bases). Germline V gene data show CDR1 as SEHNR and CDR2 as FQNEAQ (reference sequence). Between the trimmed V and J ends, which lost 3 bases and 2 bases, there was a span of 10 bases. CDR3 length: 14 amino acids. The CDR3 nucleotides read TGTGCCAGCAGCTTGACAGTAGAAAACACTGAAGCTTTCTTT. Its protein product is CASSLTVENTEAFF. Using reference TRBV7-9 and TRBJ1-1 for the parts outside the CDR3, the full variable domain is DTGVSQNPRHKITKRGQNVTFRCDPISEHNRLYWYRQTLGQGPEFLTYFQNEAQLEKSRLLSDRFSAERPKGSFSTLEIQRTEQGDSAMYLCASSLTVENTEAFFGQGTRLTVV.

The rearrangement joins TRBV9 to TRBJ1-3; weak D call: TRBD1 (5 bases). V lost 4 bases, J lost 4 bases, and 15 bases lay in between. Germline V lookup: CDR1 SGDLS, CDR2 YYNGEE. The CDR3 covers 15 residues. CDR3 DNA sequence: TGTGCCAGCAGCCGCCTTGGGACGGCCGGAAACACCATATATTTT. Its translation is CASSRLGTAGNTIYF.

About this clonotype itself: The junction departs from germline at one end; a sequencing error may be responsible. The rearrangement joins TRBV7-9 to TRBJ2-1, with D perhaps matching TRBD2 (5 bases). The length of the CDR3 is 11 residues. Germline V gene sequence: CDR1 SEHNR, CDR2 FQNEAQ (reference sequence). This CDR3 reads CASSFSGISAF. The CDR3 coding sequence is TGTGCCAGCAGCTTCAGCGGTATCTCCGCATTC.

CDR3 sequence (DNA): TGTGCCTGGAGTGCAAACACAGGGTATGGCTACACCTTC. Protein product: CAWSANTGYGYTF. The chain employs TRBV30 and TRBJ1-2, with D maybe TRBD1 (6 bases). The CDR3 has 13 residues. Germline V lookup: CDR1 GTSNPN, CDR2 SVGIG (reference sequence). V gave up 1 base and J gave up 5 bases, with 11 bases separating them. Full variable domain (missing parts from reference TRBV30 and TRBJ1-2): SQTIHQWPATLVQPVGSPLSLECTVEGTSNPNLYWYRQAAGRGLQLLFYSVGIGQISSEVPQNLSASRPQDRQFILSSKKLLLSDSGFYLCAWSANTGYGYTFGSGTRLTVV.

The chain links TRBV20-1 to TRBJ2-5, with TRBD2 matching 8 bases. V lost 3 bases and J lost 5; bases outside the gene matches: 8. CDR1 is DFQATT and CDR2 is SNEGSKA in the germline V gene (reference sequence). CDR3 size: 14 residues. The CDR3 here is CSASFSGDVETQYF. The CDR3 nucleotides are TGCAGTGCTAGTTTTAGCGGGGATGTGGAGACCCAGTACTTC.

The chain links TRBV19 to TRBJ1-5, with D possibly matching TRBD1 (6 bases). There are 14 residues in the CDR3. Germline CDR1 is LNHDA and CDR2 is SQIVND (reference sequence). With 3 bases removed from V and 7 bases from J, the gap between germline ends came to 13 bases. CDR3 coding DNA: TGTGCCAGTAGTATCGGGCAGGGGAACCAGCCCCAGCATTTT. Its translation: CASSIGQGNQPQHF.

In this sample, this clonotype turned up a few times. J is TRBJ1-5 and V is TRBV12-3 or TRBV12-4; TRBD1 might be the D (6 bases). V lost 2 bases and J lost 10, with 12 bases in between. This CDR3 has 13 residues. CDR3 bases: TGTGCCAGCAGTTTACAGGGGTCGGAACCCCAGCATTTT. The encoded protein is CASSLQGSEPQHF.

The J gene is TRBJ1-5, the V gene TRBV2; 9 bases are shared with TRBD1. This CDR3 is 15 amino acids long. Germline loops: CDR1 SNHLY, CDR2 FYNNEI. V lost 7 bases to trimming and J lost 2 bases; unmatched junction nucleotides: 6. CDR3 DNA: TGTGCCAGCAACCTACAGGGGGCCGGCAATCAGCCCCAGCATTTT. It is translated as CASNLQGAGNQPQHF. Full variable domain (rest looked up from reference TRBV2 and TRBJ1-5): EPEVTQTPSHQVTQMGQEVILRCVPISNHLYFYWYRQILGQKVEFLVSFYNNEISEKSEIFDDQFSVERPDGSNFTLKIRSTKLEDSAMYFCASNLQGAGNQPQHFGDGTRLSIL.

This clonotype has a count of ten or more. V and J are TRBV7-2 and TRBJ2-3; no clear D. CDR3 length equals 12 residues. Germline V CDR1 and CDR2: SGHTA, FQGNSA. The germline V and J ends were trimmed by 4 bases and 3 bases, with 5 bases remaining between them. In nucleotides, the CDR3 is TGTGCCAGCAGCTCCAGAACAGATACGCAGTATTTT. Amino acid sequence: CASSSRTDTQYF.

The chain has TRBV10-2 and TRBJ1-1, with 7 positions matching TRBD1. The CDR3 totals 14 residues. CDR1 is WSHSY, CDR2 SAAADI, per germline. V was clipped by 5 bases and J by 4 bases; unmatched bases: 7. The CDR3 nucleotides are TGCGCCAGCAGTCAACAGGGGAGTGGCACTGAAGCTTTCTTT. This translates into CASSQQGSGTEAFF.